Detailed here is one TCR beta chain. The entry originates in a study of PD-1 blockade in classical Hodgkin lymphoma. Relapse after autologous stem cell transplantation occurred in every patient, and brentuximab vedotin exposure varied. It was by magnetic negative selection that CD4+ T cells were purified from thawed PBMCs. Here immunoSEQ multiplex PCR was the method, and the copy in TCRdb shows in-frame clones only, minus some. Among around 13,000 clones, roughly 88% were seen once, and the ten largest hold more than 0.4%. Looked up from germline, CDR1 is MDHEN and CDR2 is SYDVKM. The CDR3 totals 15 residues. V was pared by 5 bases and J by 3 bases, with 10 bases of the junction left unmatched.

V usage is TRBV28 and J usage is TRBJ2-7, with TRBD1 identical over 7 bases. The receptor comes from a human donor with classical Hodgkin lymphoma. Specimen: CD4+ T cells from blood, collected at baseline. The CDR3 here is CASSLHTRQGYEQYF. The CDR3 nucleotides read TGTGCCAGCAGTCTCCACACTCGACAGGGCTACGAGCAGTACTTC.